This TCR beta chain was obtained from a study of neoadjuvant anti-PD-1 for oral cavity cancer. In the study overall: Patients without progression got a fourth dose around day 43.

Germline V gene data show CDR1 as SGHDT and CDR2 as YYEEEE. The CDR3 loop spans 15 amino acids. V lost 2 bases, J lost 0 bases, and 11 bases lay in between. By share of the sample, this clone is medium-sized. Measured with immunoSEQ multiplex PCR; TCRdb has only the in-frame clones, and not every one. The table records about 15,000 clones, roughly 41% of them present only once. Noted time point: after neoadjuvant nivolumab, at surgical resection. The sample was tumor tissue, taken after nivolumab (anti-PD-1) treatment. This chain joins TRBV5-6 and TRBJ1-1; possibly TRBD1 for D (6 bases). The TCR originated in a person between 35 and 79 years old with oral cavity squamous cell carcinoma. CDR3 sequence: CASSLGTPMNTEAFF. CDR3 bases: TGTGCCAGCAGCTTAGGGACACCCATGAACACTGAAGCTTTCTTT.